Following are 21 T cell receptor beta chains from one sample sequenced in a study of CD8+CD57+ T cells in acquired aplastic anemia. Genomic DNA served as template for TCR beta VDJ and CDR3 profiling. One entry per CDR3 protein, called by TCRdb with MiXCR from the reads. The sample contains 150,000 to 200,000 distinct CDR3 sequences, more than 60% of which appear only once. The authors sequenced patients whose flow cytometry had shown CD8+CD57+ cell expansion. Sequencing input: sorted CD4+, CD8+, or CD8+CD57+ T cells (not recorded which) from PBMCs. These TCRs come from a human donor with aplastic anemia.

The CDR3 loop reads CASSSSSGTGGYGYTF. In DNA form, the CDR3 reads TGTGCCAGCAGTTCCTCTTCCGGGACAGGGGGTTATGGCTACACCTTC. The rearrangement uses TRBV14 and TRBJ1-2; 11 bases line up with TRBD1. V shed 6 bases and J 5 bases; nucleotides not matched to a gene: 11. The CDR3 contains 16 residues. CDR1 SGHDN and CDR2 FVKESK come from the germline V gene. Based on the CDR3 plus reference TRBV14 and TRBJ1-2, the full variable domain is EAGVTQFPSHSVIEKGQTVTLRCDPISGHDNLYWYRRVMGKEIKFLLHFVKESKQDESGMPNNRFLAERTGGTYSTLKVQPAELEDSGVYFCASSSSSGTGGYGYTFGSGTRLTVV.

The chain has TRBV11-2 and TRBJ1-1; the D gene is possibly TRBD1 (6 bases). There are 13 residues in the CDR3. Per germline, CDR1 SGHAT and CDR2 FQNNGV. The ends were cut back, 3 bases at V and 7 bases at J, with 12 bases in the middle. CDR3 coding DNA: TGTGCCAGCAGCTTTAACCGGGACATTGAAGCTTTCTTT. Amino acids: CASSFNRDIEAFF.

The chain couples TRBV15 to TRBJ1-6, with D possibly TRBD1 on 5 matching bases. The length of the CDR3 is 13 residues. Deletions cut 3 bases from V and 13 bases from J, with 13 bases between. CDR1 and CDR2 (germline): LNHNV, YYDKDF (reference sequence). The CDR3 region is CATSSPSWGPLHF. In nucleotides, the CDR3 is TGTGCCACCAGCAGCCCCTCTTGGGGCCCCCTCCACTTT.

This clonotype was seen many times. V is TRBV24-1 and J is TRBJ2-6, with D unclear. Trimming cost V 8 bases and J 1 base, with 8 bases left between them. The CDR3 runs to 14 residues. In germline, CDR1 is KGHDR, CDR2 SFDVKD. The CDR3 sequence is CATNPGSGANVLTF. The CDR3 DNA reads TGTGCCACCAATCCGGGTTCTGGGGCCAACGTCCTGACTTTC.

In this sample, this clonotype turned up once. The junction differs from germline at one of its ends, possibly a read error. In nucleotides, the CDR3 is TGCGCCAGCAGCAACGACCCAATTCCAACCTACGAGCAGTACTTC. Translating gives CASSNDPIPTYEQYF. The chain combines TRBV5-4 with TRBJ2-7; D is unclear. The length of the CDR3 is 15 residues. Germline CDR1 SGHNT, CDR2 YYREEE (reference sequence).

V and J are TRBV7-6 and TRBJ1-1; no firm D call. Per germline, CDR1 SGHVS and CDR2 FNYEAQ. This CDR3 is built from 14 residues. V gave up 3 bases and J gave up 4 bases, with 12 bases separating them. CDR3 sequence: CASSFGRETTEAFF. As DNA, the CDR3 is TGTGCCAGCAGCTTTGGGAGGGAGACCACTGAAGCTTTCTTT.

This clonotype was observed a few times. The chain joins TRBV2 to TRBJ1-6, with 12 bases matching TRBD1. This CDR3 region has 15 residues. Losses at the gene ends were 3 bases for V and 9 bases for J; bases not matched to a gene: 3. From germline, CDR1 is SNHLY and CDR2 FYNNEI. The CDR3 spells CASSDGTGGSSPLHF. CDR3 sequence (DNA): TGTGCCAGCAGTGATGGGACAGGGGGCTCTTCACCCCTCCACTTT.

CDR3 amino acids: CASSASSNTGELFF. For the CDR3, the DNA is TGTGCCAGCAGCGCTAGCTCGAACACCGGGGAGCTGTTTTTT. This sequence joins TRBV9 and TRBJ2-2; the D gene is possibly TRBD2 (5 bases). V lost 3 bases, J lost 0 bases, and 6 bases lay in between. The CDR3 runs 14 residues. Germline CDR1 reads SGDLS; CDR2 reads YYNGEE.

The V and J genes are TRBV2 and TRBJ1-5; the match to TRBD1 covers 9 bases. The germline CDR1 and CDR2 sequences are SNHLY and FYNNEI. V lost 5 bases and J lost 8; bases outside the gene matches: 10. This CDR3 has 15 residues. This chain's CDR3 is CASSSGTGSGKPQHF. In nucleotides, the CDR3 is TGTGCCAGCAGTTCCGGGACAGGGTCGGGAAAGCCCCAGCATTTT.

The chain employs TRBV6-4 and TRBJ2-7; the D is unclear. V lost 3 bases and J 6 bases, leaving 6 bases between the germline ends. CDR3 size: 11 residues. Germline assignment: CDR1 MRHNA and CDR2 SNTAGT. CDR3 protein: CASSEAAEQYF. CDR3 DNA sequence: TGTGCCAGCAGTGAGGCGGCCGAGCAGTACTTC.

As to this clonotype: This may come from a read error, since a much larger clone is one base off. The CDR3 nucleotides read TGTGTCAGCAGGGCCAGGGCCCAAGAGACCCAGTACTTC. Translating it yields CVSRARAQETQYF. The chain is built from TRBV2 and TRBJ2-5; D is perhaps TRBD1 (5 bases). The length of the CDR3 is 13 residues. The V gene's germline CDR1 is SNHLY and CDR2 FYNNEI.

V is TRBV4-2 and J is TRBJ2-1, with D maybe TRBD2 (7 bases). With 2 bases removed from V and 9 bases from J, the gap between germline ends came to 14 bases. This CDR3 is built from 14 residues. Looked up from germline, CDR1 is LGHNA and CDR2 is YNFKEQ. The CDR3 spells CASSQKGGDVEQFF. The CDR3 DNA is TGTGCCAGCAGCCAAAAAGGGGGGGACGTTGAGCAGTTCTTC.

This clonotype was detected many times. This sequence joins TRBV13 and TRBJ2-3, with D perhaps TRBD1 or TRBD2 (6 bases each). V lost 5 bases and J 5 bases, leaving 14 bases between the germline ends. Looked up from germline, CDR1 is PRHDT and CDR2 is FYEKMQ (reference sequence). The CDR3 consists of 14 residues. For the CDR3, the DNA is TGTGCCAGCAGCACATCGGGGGCCGGAGATACGCAGTATTTT. Translating gives CASSTSGAGDTQYF.

The V call is TRBV6-1, the J call TRBJ2-6, with D possibly TRBD2 on 6 matching bases. The CDR3 runs to 16 residues. V lost 6 bases to trimming and J lost 2 bases, with 14 bases between them. CDR1 is MNHNS, CDR2 SASEGT, per germline. The CDR3 here is CASSLLEGTGANVLTF. The CDR3 nucleotides are TGTGCCAGCAGCCTTCTGGAGGGAACTGGGGCCAACGTCCTGACTTTC.

The table lists this clonotype with a few counts. The rearrangement uses TRBV18 and TRBJ2-6; no reliable D call. The CDR3 spans 14 residues. V gave up 0 bases and J gave up 3 bases, with 3 bases separating them. Germline values: CDR1 KGHSH, CDR2 LQKENI. In DNA form, the CDR3 reads TGTGCCAGCTCACCACCCGGTGGGGCCAACGTCCTGACTTTC. Its translation is CASSPPGGANVLTF.

The chain is built from TRBV7-9 and TRBJ2-3, with 9 bases matching TRBD1. The CDR3 runs to 14 residues. The V gene end was trimmed by 5 bases and the J gene end by 5 bases; junction bases not matched to a gene: 5. The germline gives CDR1 SEHNR, CDR2 FQNEAQ (reference sequence). The CDR3 DNA reads as TGTGCCAGCAGCAGGGGACAGGGCGGAGATACGCAGTATTTT. Translating it yields CASSRGQGGDTQYF.

CDR3 in DNA: TGCAGTGCTAGAGAGAGTGGGGGAAACTATGGCTACACCTTC. Protein sequence: CSARESGGNYGYTF. This chain links TRBV20-1 with TRBJ1-2; possible D gene TRBD1, 5 bases. The germline V gene has CDR1 DFQATT and CDR2 SNEGSKA (reference sequence). Trimming removed 0 bases from V and 2 bases from J, with 10 bases in between. CDR3 length: 14 amino acids.

CDR3 DNA: TGTGCCAGCAGCGTAGTCGAGGGACAGGGGTACAATGAGCAGTTCTTC. It translates to CASSVVEGQGYNEQFF. V is TRBV9 and J is TRBJ2-1, with 10 bases matching TRBD1. This CDR3 comprises 16 residues. CDR1 is SGDLS, CDR2 YYNGEE, per germline. After removal of 0 bases from V and 4 bases from J, the junction contained 4 bases not matched to a gene. The variable domain in full, completed from reference TRBV9 and TRBJ2-1, reads DSGVTQTPKHLITATGQRVTLRCSPRSGDLSVYWYQQSLDQGLQFLIQYYNGEERAKGNILERFSAQQFPDLHSELNLSSLELGDSALYFCASSVVEGQGYNEQFFGPGTRLTVL.

CDR3 coding DNA: TGTGCCAGCAGTGAGAACAATGAGCAGTTCTTC. This sequence encodes CASSENNEQFF. The chain joins TRBV2 to TRBJ2-1; D gene uncertain. Trimming removed 3 bases at V and 5 bases at J, with 2 bases between. The CDR3 totals 11 residues. Germline CDR1 is SNHLY and CDR2 is FYNNEI.

This clonotype was counted at least ten times. This rearrangement joins TRBV12-3 or TRBV12-4 to TRBJ2-1; D ambiguous. This CDR3 contains 12 residues. V lost 4 bases, J lost 4 bases, and 5 bases lay in between. The CDR3 nucleotides read TGTGCCAGCAGTTGGGGATACAATGAGCAGTTCTTC. Protein sequence: CASSWGYNEQFF.

This clonotype appeared many times. The chain recombines TRBV5-1 with TRBJ2-7, with D unresolved. The CDR3 runs to 14 residues. V gave up 4 bases and J gave up 2 bases, with 13 bases separating them. Per the germline V gene, CDR1 is SGHRS and CDR2 is YFSETQ. This CDR3 is CASSLREPPYEQYF. CDR3 coding DNA: TGCGCCAGCAGCCTCCGAGAGCCCCCCTACGAGCAGTACTTC.